A selection of T cell receptor beta chains follows, all from one sample in a study of blood T cell repertoires in COVID-19. Profiling relied on immunoSEQ multiplex PCR, and the TCRdb table lists in-frame clones only, not all of them. Among 14,000 or so clones listed, around 80% were seen once. Material: peripheral blood. The receptor source for this set is a human donor in a cohort sampled during active COVID-19. CDR3s include the opening cysteine and the closing phenylalanine or tryptophan. The order of the fields is D gene, V gene, J gene, clone size, CDR3 protein. D genes are given only for firm matches. Clone size is shown for a subset of rows, as once, few, many or a class of expanded clone.

>NA|TRBV4-1|TRBJ1-4|few
CASSPRSVGGEKLFF
>NA|TRBV18|TRBJ1-1|once
CASSPPMGGTEAFF
>NA|TRBV4-1|TRBJ2-1|NA
CASSPSLPRSDEQFF
>TRBD2|TRBV7-8|TRBJ2-5|NA
CASSLDPGGFQETQYF
>TRBD2|TRBV28|TRBJ2-7|NA
CASRKRGASYEQYF
>NA|TRBV28|TRBJ2-3|once
CASHTGTTSTDTQYF
>NA|TRBV2|TRBJ1-1|NA
CASSEVQSPPEAFF
>TRBD1|TRBV6-2/TRBV6-3|TRBJ1-5|NA
CASSRTGLMYPQHF
>TRBD1|TRBV7-6|TRBJ1-1|NA
CASSPTGYTEAFF
>TRBD1|TRBV6-5|TRBJ2-5|few
CASSTLGQTQETQYF
>NA|TRBV12-3/TRBV12-4|TRBJ2-1|NA
CASSLRTGKFF
>NA|TRBV5-6|TRBJ1-2|NA
CASSLYGAFLYGYTF
>TRBD1|TRBV27|TRBJ2-3|NA
CASSSTGGAEDTQYF
>NA|TRBV6-5|TRBJ2-7|NA
CASSYSKAQGGEQYF
>TRBD2|TRBV5-1|TRBJ2-5|NA
CASSLGSSGSIRETQYF
>NA|TRBV24-1|TRBJ2-5|NA
CATSAEETQYF
>NA|TRBV2|TRBJ2-7|NA
CASSVRLESSYEQYF
>NA|TRBV7-9|TRBJ2-7|few
CASSLIQGVRYEQYF
>NA|TRBV6-5|TRBJ1-1|NA
CASSRQMGGDTEAFF
>TRBD1|TRBV29-1|TRBJ1-4|NA
CSVSEGTGSSQKLFF
>NA|TRBV4-2|TRBJ2-5|NA
CASSQEGSQETQYF
>NA|TRBV7-9|TRBJ1-1|NA
CASSYGQSNTEAFF
>TRBD1|TRBV9|TRBJ1-6|NA
CASSVRRDRGLGSPLHF
>NA|TRBV6-5|TRBJ1-4|NA
CASSLAGQRNEKLFF
>TRBD1|TRBV9|TRBJ2-5|once
CASSPQTGFSQETQYF
>NA|TRBV28|TRBJ2-1|NA
CASQNGGGSYNEQFF
>NA|TRBV6-6|TRBJ2-7|NA
CASTFDFIYEQYF
>TRBD1|TRBV4-1|TRBJ2-7|NA
CASSSRQGASSYEQYF
>TRBD2|TRBV4-2|TRBJ2-3|NA
CASSQDPKSGVTDTQYF
>NA|TRBV29-1|TRBJ1-4|NA
CSPLGTPPEEKLFF
>NA|TRBV3-1/TRBV3-2|TRBJ2-7|NA
CASSFRDSREQYF
>TRBD2|TRBV7-6|TRBJ2-3|NA
CASSSRSGGTTDTQYF
>TRBD1|TRBV18|TRBJ2-7|few
CASSPRTGEYEQYF
>NA|TRBV29-1|TRBJ1-1|NA
CSVEVGQNTEAFF
>TRBD1|TRBV7-6|TRBJ2-1|once
CASSLRQGPSNEQFF
>TRBD2|TRBV11-2|TRBJ2-7|NA
CASSLLAGNSYEQYF
>NA|TRBV5-1|TRBJ2-6|NA
CASSPGGQIGSGANVLTF
>NA|TRBV6-6|TRBJ1-5|few
CASSYAESNQPQHF
>NA|TRBV21-1|TRBJ1-1|NA
CASSKYFIVLGGTAFF
>NA|TRBV9|TRBJ2-2|NA
CASSVGGGQNTGELFF
>TRBD2|TRBV6-1|TRBJ2-1|NA
CASSETAGGPDEQFF
>TRBD1|TRBV28|TRBJ2-1|few
CASSFPPGTGSHEQFF
>TRBD1|TRBV7-2|TRBJ1-1|NA
CASSLPTGSRTEAFF
>TRBD2|TRBV4-1|TRBJ2-3|NA
CASSQDIGLAGTDTQYF
>TRBD2|TRBV4-3|TRBJ2-1|NA
CASSLVSGRAQFF
>NA|TRBV10-1|TRBJ2-3|NA
CASSDLAGGTDTQYF